This T cell receptor beta chain was found in a study of neurological immune-mediated disorders. TCRdb ran MiXCR on the 5' RACE reads and lists one entry per CDR3 protein. Of about 62,000 distinct CDR3 sequences listed, around 3.8% are singletons. The germline V gene has CDR1 MNHEY and CDR2 SVGEGT. Trimming stripped 5 bases from V and 4 bases from J, with 18 bases between. The length of the CDR3 is 16 residues. The unsorted libraries had their origin in 2 million PBMCs stored at -80 C. This clonotype was detected many times. The sample taken for sequencing was PBMCs. J is TRBJ2-1 and V is TRBV6-2 or TRBV6-3; no reliable D call. This TCR was sampled from a woman aged 45-65 years with multiple sclerosis. The CDR3 region is CASSPFLDPAYNEQFF. The DNA for the CDR3 is TGTGCCAGCAGTCCCTTCCTGGACCCCGCTTACAATGAGCAGTTCTTC.